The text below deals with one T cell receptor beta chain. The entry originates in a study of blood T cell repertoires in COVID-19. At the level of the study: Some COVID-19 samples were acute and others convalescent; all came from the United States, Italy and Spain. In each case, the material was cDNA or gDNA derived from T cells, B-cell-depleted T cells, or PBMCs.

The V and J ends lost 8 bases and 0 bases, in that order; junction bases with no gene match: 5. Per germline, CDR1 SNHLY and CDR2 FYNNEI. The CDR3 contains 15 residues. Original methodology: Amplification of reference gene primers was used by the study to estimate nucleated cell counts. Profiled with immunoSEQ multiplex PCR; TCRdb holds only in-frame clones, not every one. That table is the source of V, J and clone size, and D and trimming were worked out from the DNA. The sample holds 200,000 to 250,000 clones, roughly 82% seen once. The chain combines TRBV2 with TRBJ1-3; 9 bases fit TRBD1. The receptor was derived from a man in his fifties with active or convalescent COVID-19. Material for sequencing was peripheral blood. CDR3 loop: CASRTGVFSGNTIYF. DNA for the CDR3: TGTGCCAGCCGGACAGGGGTCTTCTCTGGAAACACCATATATTTT.